This TCR beta chain was profiled in a study of T-cell memory formation after mild COVID-19. MiXCR, run by TCRdb on the 5' RACE reads, gives a single entry per CDR3 protein. Among hundreds of thousands of distinct CDR3 sequences, roughly 22% were seen once, and the ten largest hold around 12%. CDR3 length: 10 residues. Germline-derived CDR1 and CDR2 are DFQATT and SNEGSKA (reference sequence). Trimming stripped 5 bases from V and 6 bases from J, with 6 bases between. This clonotype was sampled from an adult woman who had mild COVID-19 (a few samples of this study predate the infection). Cell type and time point are not known. The sample taken for sequencing was PBMCs or a T cell subset sorted from them (not recorded which). The chain combines TRBV20-1 with TRBJ2-3; no clear D. The CDR3 region is CSARKDTQYF. CDR3 DNA: TGCAGTGCTCGGAAGGATACGCAGTATTTT.